This T cell receptor beta chain is drawn from a study of T cell clones after liver transplantation. The overall study: Blood was drawn pre-transplant, before withdrawal, and after full or failed withdrawal.

The CDR3 runs to 13 residues. Germline CDR1 and CDR2: WNHNN and SYGVQD (reference sequence). V lost 4 bases and J 5 bases, leaving 11 bases between the germline ends. TCRdb's table, derived via immunoSEQ multiplex PCR, lists solely in-frame clones and lacks some. The sample shows some 60,000 clones, around 75% of them seen only once. CD3+CD4+ and CD3+CD8+ cells were FACS-sorted from thawed unstimulated PBMCs. Specimen: CD4+ T cells from blood, collected before liver transplant. The clonotype comes from a human donor who received a liver transplant. This chain links TRBV10-1 with TRBJ1-1; D call uncertain. DNA for the CDR3: TGCGCCAGCAGTGCAGGCAGTAATACTGAAGCTTTCTTT. Amino acids: CASSAGSNTEAFF.